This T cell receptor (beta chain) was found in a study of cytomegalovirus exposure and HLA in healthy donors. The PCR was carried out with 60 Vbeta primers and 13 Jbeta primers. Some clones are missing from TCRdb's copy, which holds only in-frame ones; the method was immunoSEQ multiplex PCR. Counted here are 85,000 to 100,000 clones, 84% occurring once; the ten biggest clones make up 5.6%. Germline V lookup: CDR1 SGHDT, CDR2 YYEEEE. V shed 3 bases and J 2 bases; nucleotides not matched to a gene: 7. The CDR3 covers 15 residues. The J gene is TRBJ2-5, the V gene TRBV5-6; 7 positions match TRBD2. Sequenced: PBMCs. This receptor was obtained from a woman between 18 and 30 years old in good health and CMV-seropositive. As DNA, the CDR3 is TGTGCCAGCAGCTCGGGCTGGGGGGGGCAAGAGACCCAGTACTTC. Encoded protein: CASSSGWGGQETQYF.